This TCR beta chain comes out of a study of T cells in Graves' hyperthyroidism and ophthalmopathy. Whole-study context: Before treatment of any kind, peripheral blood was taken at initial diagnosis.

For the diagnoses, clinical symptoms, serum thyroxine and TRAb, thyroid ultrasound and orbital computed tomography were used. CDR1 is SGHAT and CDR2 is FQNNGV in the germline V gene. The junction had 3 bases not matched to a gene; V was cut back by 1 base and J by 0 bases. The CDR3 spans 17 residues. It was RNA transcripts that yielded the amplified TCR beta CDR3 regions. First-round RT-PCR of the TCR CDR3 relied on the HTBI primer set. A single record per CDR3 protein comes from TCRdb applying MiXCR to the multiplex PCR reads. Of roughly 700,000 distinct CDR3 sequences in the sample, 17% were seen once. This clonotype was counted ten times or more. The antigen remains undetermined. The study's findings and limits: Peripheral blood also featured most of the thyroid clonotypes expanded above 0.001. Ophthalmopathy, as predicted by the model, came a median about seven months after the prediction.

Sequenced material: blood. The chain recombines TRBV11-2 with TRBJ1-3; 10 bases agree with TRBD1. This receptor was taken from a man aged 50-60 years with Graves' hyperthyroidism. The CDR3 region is CASSLGGQGFSGNTIYF. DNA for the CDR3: TGTGCCAGCAGCTTAGGGGGACAGGGGTTCTCTGGAAACACCATATATTTT. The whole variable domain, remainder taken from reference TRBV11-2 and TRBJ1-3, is EAGVAQSPRYKIIEKRQSVAFWCNPISGHATLYWYQQILGQGPKLLIQFQNNGVVDDSQLPKDRFSAERLKGVDSTLKIQPAKLEDSAVYLCASSLGGQGFSGNTIYFGEGSWLTVV.